The entry below describes one T cell receptor beta chain. The entry originates in a study of T cell clones after liver transplantation. For the study at large: TCRbeta sequencing after a pre-transplant mixed lymphocyte reaction identified graft-donor-reactive clones, later tracked in post-transplant blood. As an antigen-independent comparator, third-party-reactive TCRbeta sequences came from pre-transplant mixed lymphocyte reactions. Standard immunosuppression, with no induction, continued until 12-24 months after transplant. Timepoints were pre-transplant, pre-withdrawal, and after withdrawal was completed or failed.

The assay was immunoSEQ multiplex PCR, and TCRdb's table has in-frame clones only and misses some. Of some 45,000 clones listed, roughly 86% are singletons. Sequencing was performed on CD4+ T cells from blood, taken 24 months after liver transplant. This receptor was identified in a human patient who received a liver transplant. Some T cells may originate from the graft donor.

CDR3 DNA: TGTGCCAGCAGCTTAGGGGGGATTATCTACGAGCAGTACTTC. This gives the protein CASSLGGIIYEQYF. The rearrangement links TRBV7-9 to TRBJ2-7, with D possibly called TRBD1 or TRBD2 (5 bases each). From germline, CDR1 is SEHNR and CDR2 FQNEAQ (reference sequence). The CDR3 has 14 residues. The V end was cut by 1 base, the J end by 3 bases, with 10 bases between. Using reference TRBV7-9 and TRBJ2-7 for the parts outside the CDR3, the full variable domain is DTGVSQNPRHKITKRGQNVTFRCDPISEHNRLYWYRQTLGQGPEFLTYFQNEAQLEKSRLLSDRFSAERPKGSFSTLEIQRTEQGDSAMYLCASSLGGIIYEQYFGPGTRLTVT.